This T cell receptor (beta chain) was sequenced in a study of beta chain features in type 1 diabetes. This clone appeared a few times. Its target is unknown. Sequencing targeted expressed TCRB transcripts, as all isolated RNA had been reverse transcribed. Clones were read by immunoSEQ multiplex PCR, and TCRdb kept only the in-frame ones, dropping some. The table has fewer than 900,000 clones, around a sixth seen once. Germline V gene data show CDR1 as SGHNT and CDR2 as YYREEE (reference sequence). The length of the CDR3 is 15 residues. The ends were cut back, 3 bases at V and 6 bases at J, with 16 bases in the middle. Study-wide results and caveats: Across all four CD4+ subsets, people with type 1 diabetes showed modestly shorter TCRB CDR3s. Fewer insertions but more deletions were seen at VDJ junctions in type 1 diabetes patients.

Purities in excess of 95% were seen in all sorted populations. J is TRBJ2-1 and V is TRBV5-4; no firm D call. The specimen sequenced was naive CD4+ T cells from blood. The clonotype was recovered from a young woman in good health. The CDR3 region has the DNA TGTGCCAGCAGCTCTATGTTAGGACCGGGCAATGAGCAGTTCTTC. Its translation is CASSSMLGPGNEQFF.